Presented here are 13 T cell receptor beta chains from one specimen sequenced in a study of T-cell reconstitution after alpha-beta-depleted transplantation in children. Construction of the TCRbeta library involved unique molecular identifiers. TCRdb reprocessed the PCR reads with MiXCR, giving one entry per CDR3 protein. The sample yields a few hundred thousand distinct CDR3 sequences, 27% seen once. Sample: PBMCs, taken before TCRalphabeta/CD19-depleted stem cell transplant. The receptors were gathered from a boy younger than two with Wiskott-Aldrich syndrome, due to receive a stem cell transplant.

This clonotype was observed a few times. This rearrangement joins TRBV20-1 to TRBJ1-1, with TRBD1 as a possible D gene (5 bases). Germline CDR1 reads DFQATT; CDR2 reads SNEGSKA (reference sequence). CDR3 length: 14 residues. Trimming pared 6 bases from V and 2 bases from J, leaving 16 bases between. The CDR3 loop is CSATEGTVNTEAFF. CDR3 coding DNA: TGCAGTGCAACAGAAGGGACGGTTAACACTGAAGCTTTCTTT.

The J gene is TRBJ1-1, the V gene TRBV18; D is undetermined. V was cut by 0 bases and J by 1 base, with 9 bases left in between. Germline CDR1 reads KGHSH; CDR2 reads LQKENI. The length of the CDR3 is 15 residues. The CDR3, as DNA: TGTGCCAGCTCACCACCCCTCCGCGGGAACACTGAAGCTTTCTTT. Its translation: CASSPPLRGNTEAFF.

This clonotype has more than one count but fewer than ten. The J gene is TRBJ2-3, the V gene TRBV10-3, with 14 bases matching TRBD2. There are 17 residues in the CDR3. The junction had 7 bases not matched to a gene; V was cut back by 6 bases and J by 2 bases. The germline V gene has CDR1 ENHRY and CDR2 SYGVKD. The CDR3 spells CAIRGGLAGVITDTQYF. The CDR3 DNA is TGTGCCATCAGGGGGGGACTAGCGGGAGTGATCACAGATACGCAGTATTTT.

This clonotype came up a few times. The chain carries TRBV20-1 and TRBJ2-7; 8 nucleotides match TRBD2. Germline V CDR1 and CDR2: DFQATT, SNEGSKA (reference sequence). V gave up 3 bases and J gave up 0 bases; unmatched junction bases: 4. CDR3 length equals 14 residues. The CDR3 sequence is CSARSGSYSYEQYF. The CDR3 nucleotides read TGCAGTGCTAGGAGCGGGAGTTACTCCTACGAGCAGTACTTC.

The chain couples TRBV5-1 to TRBJ2-3, with 8 bases lining up with TRBD2. The CDR3 contains 15 residues. Trimming at V came to 4 bases and at J to 2 bases, leaving 6 bases not matched to a gene. Germline V gene sequence: CDR1 SGHRS, CDR2 YFSETQ. The CDR3 DNA sequence: TGCGCCAGCAGCATGATAGCGGGAATCACAGATACGCAGTATTTT. As protein: CASSMIAGITDTQYF. The full variable domain, completed using reference TRBV5-1 and TRBJ2-3, is KAGVTQTPRYLIKTRGQQVTLSCSPISGHRSVSWYQQTPGQGLQFLFEYFSETQRNKGNFPGRFSGRQFSNSRSEMNVSTLELGDSALYLCASSMIAGITDTQYFGPGTRLTVL.

This rearrangement joins TRBV6-4 to TRBJ2-2, with 11 bases identical to TRBD2. The CDR3 runs 16 residues. Germline CDR1 reads MRHNA; CDR2 reads SNTAGT. Germline trimming cut 3 bases from V and 4 bases from J; bases unmatched to any gene: 4. The DNA of the CDR3 is TGTGCCAGCAGTGAACTAGCGGGAGCCTTCACCGGGGAGCTGTTTTTT. Protein: CASSELAGAFTGELFF.

This clonotype was counted a few times. The genes are TRBV12-5 and TRBJ2-7; no reliable D call. V lost 6 bases, J lost 5 bases, and 8 bases lay in between. CDR3 length: 11 residues. Germline-derived CDR1 and CDR2 are LGHNT and FRNRAP. CDR3 in DNA: TGTGCTAGTGGGTTAGATCACGAGCAGTACTTC. It translates to CASGLDHEQYF.

This clonotype occurred a few times. The V gene is TRBV9, the J gene TRBJ2-2, with D possibly being TRBD2 (5 bases). V was trimmed by 4 bases and J by 4 bases, leaving 20 bases between them. The CDR3 is 17 amino acids. Germline-derived CDR1 and CDR2 are SGDLS and YYNGEE. CDR3 in amino acids: CASSSRDRGSRTGELFF. As DNA, the CDR3 is TGTGCCAGCAGCTCGAGAGATCGAGGGTCTCGCACCGGGGAGCTGTTTTTT.

The chain joins TRBV5-6 to TRBJ2-1; the match to TRBD2 covers 9 bases. Germline V gene data show CDR1 as SGHDT and CDR2 as YYEEEE. J gave up 7 bases and V 3 bases, and 5 bases lay outside the gene matches. This CDR3 has 14 residues. In DNA form, the CDR3 reads TGTGCCAGCAGCTACATTAGCGGGAGTAATGAGCAGTTCTTC. As protein: CASSYISGSNEQFF.

This clonotype was detected a few times. The chain links TRBV29-1 to TRBJ2-2; D remains unclear. This CDR3 spans 13 amino acids. V was trimmed by 5 bases and J by 3 bases, leaving 10 bases between them. Germline-derived CDR1 and CDR2 are SQVTM and ANQGSEA. In DNA form, the CDR3 reads TGCAGCGTTCAACACCCCTACACCGGGGAGCTGTTTTTT. Amino acids: CSVQHPYTGELFF.

The chain has TRBV28 and TRBJ2-5, with 14 bases fitting TRBD2. V dropped 6 bases and J dropped 4; count of bases not matched to a gene: 7. CDR3 length equals 16 residues. Germline V gene data show CDR1 as MDHEN and CDR2 as SYDVKM. The CDR3 DNA reads as TGTGCCAGCAGATCCACGACTAGCGGGAGGGGAGAGACCCAGTACTTC. Protein sequence: CASRSTTSGRGETQYF.

This clonotype came up a few times. The CDR3 loop is CASSSRGPTEAFF. In nucleotides, the CDR3 is TGTGCCAGCAGTTCCAGGGGTCCCACTGAAGCTTTCTTT. The chain recombines TRBV7-9 with TRBJ1-1, with D possibly TRBD1 on 6 matching bases. This CDR3 is 13 amino acids long. The germline CDR1 and CDR2 sequences are SEHNR and FQNEAQ (reference sequence). V shed 6 bases and J shed 4 bases, with 12 bases lying between them.

The chain couples TRBV5-6 to TRBJ2-1; 14 bases agree with TRBD2. CDR3 length: 18 amino acids. Germline CDR1 is SGHDT and CDR2 is YYEEEE. The J segment lost 6 bases and the V segment lost 1 base, leaving 9 bases of the junction unmatched. The CDR3 nucleotides are TGTGCCAGCAGCTTGTGGGGACTAGCGGGAGATTCCCTCAATGAGCAGTTCTTC. This codes for CASSLWGLAGDSLNEQFF.